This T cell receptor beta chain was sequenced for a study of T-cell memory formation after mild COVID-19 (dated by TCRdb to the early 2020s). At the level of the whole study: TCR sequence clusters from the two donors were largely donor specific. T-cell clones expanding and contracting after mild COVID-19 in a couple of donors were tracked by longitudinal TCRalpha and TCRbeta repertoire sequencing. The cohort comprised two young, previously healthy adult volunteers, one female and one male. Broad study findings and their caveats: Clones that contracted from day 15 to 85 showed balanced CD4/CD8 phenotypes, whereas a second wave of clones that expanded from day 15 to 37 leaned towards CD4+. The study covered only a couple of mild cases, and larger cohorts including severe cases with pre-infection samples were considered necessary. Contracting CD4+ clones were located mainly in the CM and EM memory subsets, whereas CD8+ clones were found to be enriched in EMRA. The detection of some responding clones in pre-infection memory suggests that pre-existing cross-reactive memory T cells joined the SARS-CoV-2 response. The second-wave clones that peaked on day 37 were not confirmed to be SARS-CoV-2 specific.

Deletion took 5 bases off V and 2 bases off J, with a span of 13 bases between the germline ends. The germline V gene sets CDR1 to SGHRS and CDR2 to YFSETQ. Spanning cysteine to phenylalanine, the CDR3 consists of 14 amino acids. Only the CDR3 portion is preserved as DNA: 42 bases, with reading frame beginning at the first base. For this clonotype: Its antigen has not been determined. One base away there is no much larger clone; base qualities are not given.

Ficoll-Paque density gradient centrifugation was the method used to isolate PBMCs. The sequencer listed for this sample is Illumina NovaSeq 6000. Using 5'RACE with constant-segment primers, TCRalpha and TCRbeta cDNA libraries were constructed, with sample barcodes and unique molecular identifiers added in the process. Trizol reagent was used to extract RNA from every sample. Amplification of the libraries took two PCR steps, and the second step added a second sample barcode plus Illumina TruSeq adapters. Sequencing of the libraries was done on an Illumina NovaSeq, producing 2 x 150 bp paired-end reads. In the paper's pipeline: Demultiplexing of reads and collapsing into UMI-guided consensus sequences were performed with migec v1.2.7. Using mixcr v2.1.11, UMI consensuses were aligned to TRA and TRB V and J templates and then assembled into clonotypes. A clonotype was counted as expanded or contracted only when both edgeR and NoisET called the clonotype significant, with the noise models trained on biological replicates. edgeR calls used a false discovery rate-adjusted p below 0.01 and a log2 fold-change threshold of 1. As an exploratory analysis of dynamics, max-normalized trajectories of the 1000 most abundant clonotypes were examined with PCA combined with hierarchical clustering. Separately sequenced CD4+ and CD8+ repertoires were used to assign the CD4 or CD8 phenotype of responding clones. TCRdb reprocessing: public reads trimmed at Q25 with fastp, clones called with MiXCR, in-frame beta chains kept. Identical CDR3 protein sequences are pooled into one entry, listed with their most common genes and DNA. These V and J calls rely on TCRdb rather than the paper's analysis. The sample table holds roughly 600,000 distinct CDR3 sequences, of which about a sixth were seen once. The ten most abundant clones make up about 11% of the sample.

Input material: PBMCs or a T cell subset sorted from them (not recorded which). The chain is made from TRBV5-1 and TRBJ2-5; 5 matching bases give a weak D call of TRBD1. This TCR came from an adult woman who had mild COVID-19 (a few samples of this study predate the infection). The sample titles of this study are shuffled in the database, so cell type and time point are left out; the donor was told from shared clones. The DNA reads TGCGCCAGCAGTTCTGGGGCGCATCAAGAGACCCAGTACTTC. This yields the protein CASSSGAHQETQYF.